Shown below are 5 T cell receptor beta chains from a single sample sequenced in a study of T cell responses to AZD1222 COVID-19 vaccine. Profiling relied on immunoSEQ multiplex PCR, and the TCRdb table lists in-frame clones only, not all of them. Here the sample spans around 65,000 clones, around 80% being singletons. The material sequenced was peripheral blood, taken 28 days after the second AZD1222 dose. These receptors all stem from an adult who received the AZD1222 COVID-19 vaccine.

This clone occurred a few times. The rearrangement links TRBV5-6 to TRBJ1-2; tentatively, D is TRBD1 (5 bases). The V end was cut by 4 bases, the J end by 3 bases, with 13 bases between. This CDR3 has 14 amino acids. Germline V gene data show CDR1 as SGHDT and CDR2 as YYEEEE. CDR3 sequence (DNA): TGTGCCAGCAGCCCCGGGACGGATTACTATGGCTACACCTTC. It yields the protein CASSPGTDYYGYTF.

For this clone: The germline gene is not matched at one end of the junction; a read error may be the cause. The chain recombines TRBV15 with TRBJ2-1; D call uncertain. Looked up from germline, CDR1 is LNHNV and CDR2 is YYDKDF (reference sequence). CDR3 length: 13 residues. The chain's CDR3 is CATSGDSYNEQFF. The DNA for the CDR3 is TGTGCCACCAGCGGAGACTCCTACAATGAGCAGTTCTTC. Together with reference TRBV15 and TRBJ2-1, the CDR3 gives the full variable domain: DAMVIQNPRYQVTQFGKPVTLSCSQTLNHNVMYWYQQKSSQAPKLLFHYYDKDFNNEADTPDNFQSRRPNTSFCFLDIRSPGLGDTAMYLCATSGDSYNEQFFGPGTRLTVL.

The chain's CDR3 is CASNRGRSRANYGYTF. CDR3 in DNA: TGTGCCAGCAACAGGGGGCGGAGCCGAGCTAACTATGGCTACACCTTC. V gene TRBV27 combines with J gene TRBJ1-2, with 9 bases aligning to TRBD1. Losses at the gene ends were 7 bases for V and 0 bases for J; bases not matched to a gene: 9. CDR1 and CDR2 from the germline V gene are MNHEY and SMNVEV (reference sequence). This CDR3 spans 16 amino acids.

Many counts were recorded for this clone. V usage is TRBV5-1 and J usage is TRBJ2-7; D is perhaps TRBD2 (6 bases). CDR1 SGHRS and CDR2 YFSETQ come from the germline V gene. V was cut by 1 base and J by 2 bases, with 10 bases left in between. The CDR3 length is 14 residues. DNA for the CDR3: TGCGCCAGCAGCTTGTCGGGAGAGCCCTACGAGCAGTACTTC. Its translation is CASSLSGEPYEQYF.

This rearrangement joins TRBV7-2 to TRBJ2-7; the match to TRBD2 covers 13 bases. Germline V gene lookup returns CDR1 SGHTA and CDR2 FQGNSA. The CDR3 totals 18 residues. V was pared by 5 bases and J by 2 bases, with 12 bases of the junction left unmatched. The CDR3 DNA is TGTGCCAGCAGCACCCGTCGACTAGCGGGAGGCAGGACCTACGAGCAGTACTTC. This codes for CASSTRRLAGGRTYEQYF.